The 2 T cell receptor beta chains reported below all come from one sample, sequenced in a study of blood T cells in healthy people across ages (dated by TCRdb to about 2015). Libraries came from 5' RACE. Sequencing was performed on an Illumina HiSeq 2500. A second roughly 7 to 12 cycle PCR used a sample-barcoded 5' primer and a J-beta primer mix. TCRdb cleaned the public reads at Q25 with fastp, built clones with MiXCR and kept in-frame beta chains. CDR3 protein duplicates are merged, each entry listing the most common genes and DNA. This sample gives hundreds of thousands of distinct CDR3 sequences in total; approximately 21% of them show up just once. More than 3% of the sample goes to the ten largest clones. Specimen: blood. These receptors came from a man in his 70s in good health.

The rearrangement uses TRBV3-1 and TRBJ2-7; 7 bases map to TRBD2. The J call may be faulty, since TRBJ2-5 better matches the DNA end. CDR1 LGHDT and CDR2 YNNKEL come from the germline V gene (reference sequence). The CDR3 consists of 15 residues. For the CDR3, the DNA is TGTGCCAGCAGCCAGCGGGTTGGACTAGTTGAGACCCAGTACTTC. It codes for CASSQRVGLVETQYF.

In its sample, this clonotype was seen many times. V and J are TRBV11-1 and TRBJ2-1, with unresolved D. Germline-derived CDR1 and CDR2 are SGHAT and FQDESV (reference sequence). This CDR3 has 13 amino acids. The V gene lost 2 bases and the J gene lost 1 base, with 3 bases spanning the gap. This CDR3 is CASSLWSYNEQFF. CDR3 nucleotides: TGTGCCAGCAGCTTATGGTCCTACAATGAGCAGTTCTTC.